This T cell receptor (beta chain) was captured in a study of CD8 T cells in ankylosing spondylitis. Study-level results: A TCR beta motif of roughly eight highly homologous variants seemed to mark ankylosing spondylitis blood. Reportedly, disease-linked clones are significantly enriched in ankylosing spondylitis patients' matched synovial fluid.

By quantitative 5'-RACE with molecular barcodes, the TCR beta libraries were made. MiXCR, applied by TCRdb to the 5' RACE reads, yields one record per CDR3 protein. The sample lists approximately 42,000 distinct CDR3 sequences, approximately 3.6% occurring once. This clonotype was counted ten times or more. Its antigen is still unknown. The V end was cut by 0 bases, the J end by 4 bases, with 4 bases between. Germline V gene data show CDR1 as SGDLS and CDR2 as YYNGEE. The CDR3 sequence is 13 residues long. Sequencing input: blood, either unsorted or a sorted T cell fraction (not recorded which). The receptor's source is a female donor with ankylosing spondylitis or in good health (not recorded which). This chain joins TRBV9 and TRBJ2-2; D is uncertain. The CDR3 DNA reads as TGTGCCAGCAGCGTAGGAGTCACCGGGGAGCTGTTTTTT. Translating gives CASSVGVTGELFF.